This note documents a single T cell receptor beta chain sequence. What it recognizes is unknown. Data came from immunoSEQ multiplex PCR; TCRdb stores just in-frame clones and leaves some out. The sample records hundreds of thousands of clones, 96% being singletons. This specimen comes from a study of shared clonotypes between healthy human individuals. Germline values: CDR1 GTSNPN, CDR2 SVGIG (reference sequence). After removal of 1 base from V and 1 base from J, the junction contained 6 bases not matched to a gene. The CDR3 contains 15 residues. Study outcomes and limitations: Genetic and exposure-history diversity was limited by the small donor number.

The naive CD8 subset, CD45RO-negative cells positively selected for CCR7, excluded terminally differentiated effector memory CD45RA+ cells. The sequenced material came from naive CD8+ T cells sorted from blood. This clonotype was sampled from a woman younger than 45 in good health. This chain joins TRBV30 and TRBJ1-1; 7 nucleotides line up with TRBD1. The CDR3 protein is CAWSGQGESNTEAFF. As DNA, the CDR3 is TGTGCCTGGAGTGGACAGGGCGAATCGAACACTGAAGCTTTCTTT. Full variable domain (outside the CDR3, taken from reference TRBV30 and TRBJ1-1): SQTIHQWPATLVQPVGSPLSLECTVEGTSNPNLYWYRQAAGRGLQLLFYSVGIGQISSEVPQNLSASRPQDRQFILSSKKLLLSDSGFYLCAWSGQGESNTEAFFGQGTRLTVV.